This T cell receptor beta chain is from a study of monozygotic twins with cystic fibrosis. Using immunoSEQ multiplex PCR, the repertoire was profiled, and TCRdb retains in-frame clones only, with some absent. The data contain tens of thousands of clones, approximately 97% of them seen just once; the ten biggest clones take up about 0.15%. CDR3 length: 14 amino acids. CDR1 is MNHNS, CDR2 SASEGT, per germline. Germline trimming cut 2 bases from V and 10 bases from J; bases unmatched to any gene: 5. The chain recombines TRBV6-1 with TRBJ1-1; 12 positions match TRBD1. The material sequenced was blood. This receptor was identified in a girl aged 5 to 17 with cystic fibrosis. The CDR3 region is CASSEPGQGARAFF. DNA for the CDR3: TGTGCCAGCAGTGAACCGGGACAGGGGGCGAGAGCTTTCTTT.